This T cell receptor beta chain comes out of a study of PD-L1 blockade in urothelial cancer. Patients presented with locally advanced or metastatic urothelial carcinoma. Between 1 and 8 samples, pretreatment and on-treatment, were given by each patient. The CDR3 sequence is 14 residues long. The V gene end was trimmed by 8 bases and the J gene end by 4 bases; junction bases not matched to a gene: 11. Germline V CDR1 and CDR2: MNHEY, SMNVEV (reference sequence). Spiking of synthetic TCR analog templates was performed in each PCR. The data were produced by immunoSEQ multiplex PCR, yet TCRdb's version contains in-frame clones alone and is incomplete. In the table there are more than 70,000 clones, about 88% of which are singletons.

This TCR was recovered from a man aged 60-69 years with urothelial cancer. The rearrangement joins TRBV27 to TRBJ2-7, with 7 bases identical to TRBD2. The source was PBMCs, collected around atezolizumab (anti-PD-L1) treatment. The DNA for the CDR3 is TGTGCCAGCCGGACGGGACTACCAAGTTACGAGCAGTACTTC. Protein product: CASRTGLPSYEQYF.